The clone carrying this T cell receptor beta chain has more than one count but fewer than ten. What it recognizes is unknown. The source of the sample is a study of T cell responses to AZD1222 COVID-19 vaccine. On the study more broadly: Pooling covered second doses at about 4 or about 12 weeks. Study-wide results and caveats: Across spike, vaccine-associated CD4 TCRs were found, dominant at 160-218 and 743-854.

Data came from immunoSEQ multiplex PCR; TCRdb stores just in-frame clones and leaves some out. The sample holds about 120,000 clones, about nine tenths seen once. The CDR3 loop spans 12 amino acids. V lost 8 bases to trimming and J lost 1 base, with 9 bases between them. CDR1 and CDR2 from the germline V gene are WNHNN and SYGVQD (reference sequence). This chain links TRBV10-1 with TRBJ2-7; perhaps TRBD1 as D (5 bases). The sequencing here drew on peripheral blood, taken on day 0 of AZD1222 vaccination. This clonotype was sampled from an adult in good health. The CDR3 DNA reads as TGCGCCAGCTCGGCAGGGTCCTACGAGCAGTACTTC. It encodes CASSAGSYEQYF.